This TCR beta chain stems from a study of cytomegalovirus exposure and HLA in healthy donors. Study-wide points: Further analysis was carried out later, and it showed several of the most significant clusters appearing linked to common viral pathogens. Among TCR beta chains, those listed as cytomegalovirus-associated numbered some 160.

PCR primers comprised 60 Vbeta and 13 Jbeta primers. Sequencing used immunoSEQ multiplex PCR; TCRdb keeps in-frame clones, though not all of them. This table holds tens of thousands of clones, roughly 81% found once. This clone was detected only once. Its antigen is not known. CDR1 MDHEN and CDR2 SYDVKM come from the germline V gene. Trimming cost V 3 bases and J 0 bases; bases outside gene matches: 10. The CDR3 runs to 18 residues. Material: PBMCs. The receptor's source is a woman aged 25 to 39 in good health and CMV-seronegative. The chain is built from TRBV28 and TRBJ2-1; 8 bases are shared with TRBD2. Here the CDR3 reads CASSFNRGSGSSYNEQFF. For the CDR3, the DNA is TGTGCCAGCAGTTTTAATCGTGGGAGCGGGAGCTCCTACAATGAGCAGTTCTTC.